Listed below are T cell receptor beta chains from one sample, sequenced in a study of cytomegalovirus exposure and HLA in healthy donors. The protocol was immunoSEQ multiplex PCR, while the TCRdb copy is restricted to in-frame clones and leaves out a portion. The sample has over 75,000 clones, approximately 78% seen once. Sequences were obtained from PBMCs. The receptor source for this set is a woman in her fifties or sixties in good health and CMV-seronegative. Both conserved end residues are part of each CDR3. Each record gives: J gene, clone size, V gene, D gene, CDR3 DNA, CDR3 protein. D genes are given only for firm matches. The size entry is marked missing in some rows and otherwise reads once, few, many or a size class.

TRBJ1-2 | once | TRBV30 | . | TGTGCCTGGAGTACGGGCTATGGCTACACCTTC | CAWSTGYGYTF
TRBJ2-1 | . | TRBV21-1 | . | TGTGCCAGCAGCCCCTTCCTAGAGGGGGCCAACAATGAGCAGTTCTTC | CASSPFLEGANNEQFF
TRBJ2-7 | . | TRBV28 | . | TGTGCCAGCAGTTACCTAGTCGAGCAGTACTTC | CASSYLVEQYF
TRBJ1-1 | . | TRBV10-2 | TRBD1 | TGCGCCAGCAGTTTGGACAGGGAGGCTGAAGCTTTCTTT | CASSLDREAEAFF
TRBJ2-5 | . | TRBV4-3 | TRBD1 | TGCGCCAGCAGCCAGGGGTCAGGGGGAAGAGAGACCCAGTACTTC | CASSQGSGGRETQYF
TRBJ2-5 | . | TRBV6-5 | . | TGTGCCAGCAGTTATTCTAGGAACCAAGAGACCCAGTACTTC | CASSYSRNQETQYF
TRBJ2-7 | . | TRBV11-2 | TRBD2 | TGTGCCAGCAGCTTAGAGCGGGGGGGCCCCTCATTGTACTTC | CASSLERGGPSLYF
TRBJ1-1 | . | TRBV10-3 | TRBD1 | TGTGCCATCAGTGGAAGACAGGGTAACACTGAAGCTTTCTTT | CAISGRQGNTEAFF
TRBJ1-2 | . | TRBV28 | . | TGTGCCAGCAACTTGGGGGGTCCTGGCTATGGCTACACCTTC | CASNLGGPGYGYTF
TRBJ2-7 | . | TRBV15 | . | TGTGCCACCAGCAGAGACAGGTACGAGCAGTACTTC | CATSRDRYEQYF
TRBJ1-4 | few | TRBV7-9 | . | TGTGCCAGCAGCTTAGCTTTAGGGGCAACTAATGAAAAACTGTTTTTT | CASSLALGATNEKLFF
TRBJ2-7 | . | TRBV5-1 | TRBD1 | TGCGCCAGCAGCACGGGACAGGGGGCGTACGAGCAGTACTTC | CASSTGQGAYEQYF
TRBJ2-3 | . | TRBV29-1 | TRBD2 | TGCAGCGTTGGGGGTACGGGGGGTATCGCAGATACGCAGTATTTT | CSVGGTGGIADTQYF
TRBJ1-2 | . | TRBV6-5 | . | TGTGCCAGCAGTTATCCGGGGAACTATGGCTACACCTTC | CASSYPGNYGYTF
TRBJ1-2 | once | TRBV7-9 | . | TGTGCCAGCAGCCCACCCAGGGGAAGGACCTATGGCTACACCTTC | CASSPPRGRTYGYTF
TRBJ2-7 | . | TRBV6-5 | TRBD1 | TGTGCCAGCAGTCCCGGGACAGGGACGAACGAGCAGTACTTC | CASSPGTGTNEQYF
TRBJ1-2 | . | TRBV7-2 | TRBD1 | TGTGCCAGCAGCTGGACAGGGGACTATGGCTACACCTTC | CASSWTGDYGYTF
TRBJ1-6 | . | TRBV5-6 | . | TGTGCCAGCAGCTTGGCCGCGGGGAAGAGTAATTCACCCCTCCACTTT | CASSLAAGKSNSPLHF
TRBJ2-7 | . | TRBV9 | TRBD2 | TGTGCCAGCAGCGCTCCGGGACTAGCGGACCTGCTGTACTTC | CASSAPGLADLLYF
TRBJ2-7 | few | TRBV5-4 | TRBD1 | TGTGCCAGCAGCTTAGGGACAGCTGCCTACGAGCAGTACTTC | CASSLGTAAYEQYF
TRBJ2-1 | . | TRBV6-1 | TRBD2 | TGTGCCAGCAGTGCCAGGGGGGGTAGCGGGAGGGCTTGGCATGAGCAGTTCTTC | CASSARGGSGRAWHEQFF
TRBJ1-1 | . | TRBV13 | TRBD1 | TGTGCCAGCAGCGTTGGACAGGGGGGTAGGAACACTGAAGCTTTCTTT | CASSVGQGGRNTEAFF
TRBJ1-2 | . | TRBV27 | . | TGTGCCAGCAGTTTAACAGGGAACTATGGCTACACCTTC | CASSLTGNYGYTF
TRBJ1-1 | . | TRBV7-6 | TRBD1 | TGTGCCAGCAGCTCGGGACAGGGGAACACTGAAGCTTTCTTT | CASSSGQGNTEAFF
TRBJ2-1 | . | TRBV10-3 | . | TGTGCCATCAGTAGCCGGGACAATGAGCAGTTCTTC | CAISSRDNEQFF
TRBJ1-1 | . | TRBV6-5 | . | TGTGCCAGCGTGTCAATTGGGACACGGAACACTGAAGCTTTCTTT | CASVSIGTRNTEAFF
TRBJ1-1 | . | TRBV5-1 | TRBD1 | TGCGCCAGCAGCTTGTGGAGGGGGCGCCCCGGTATGAACACTGAAGCTTTCTTT | CASSLWRGRPGMNTEAFF
TRBJ2-5 | few | TRBV30 | TRBD2 | TGTGCCTGGAGTGGAAGGACTAGCGGGAGTCAAGAGACCCAGTACTTC | CAWSGRTSGSQETQYF
TRBJ1-2 | once | TRBV7-9 | TRBD1 | TGTGCCAGCAGCTTAGCGGTATTCAGGACAGGGCTCAACTATGGCTACACCTTC | CASSLAVFRTGLNYGYTF
TRBJ2-1 | . | TRBV10-2 | TRBD2 | TGCGCCAGCAGCGGACTAGCGGGAGGCCCTTCGAAGAGCTCCTACAATGAGCAGTTCTTC | CASSGLAGGPSKSSYNEQFF
TRBJ1-6 | once | TRBV7-9 | . | TGTGCCAGCAGCCCCATGGATCAAGGGGCAAATTCACCCCTCCACTTT | CASSPMDQGANSPLHF